The T cell receptor (beta chain) under discussion was sequenced for a study of molecular identifiers for immune sequencing clone quantification. Looking at the study overall: The replicates split RNA from about 19,000 or 110,000 naive CD8 cells five ways and sequenced four. Study conclusions and caveats: More than 99% of effector molecules, versus under 1% of naive-cell molecules, belonged to clones above 20 RNA copies.

V was clipped by 6 bases and J by 2 bases; unmatched bases: 2. Germline V gene data show CDR1 as SNHLY and CDR2 as FYNNEI. The CDR3 spans 15 residues. Methods described previously were used for bulk TCR libraries, and listed TCR primers were applied. In TCRdb, the PCR reads were re-called with MiXCR into one record per CDR3 protein. The repertoire holds some 590,000 distinct CDR3 sequences, with 25% as singletons. This clonotype was seen a few times. Its specificity is unknown. Source material: naive CD8+ T cells from blood, with Jurkat cell RNA spiked in. Subset noted: FACS-sorted CD8+CD4-CCR7+CD45RA+ naive T cells. This sequence originates from a human donor in good health. Some libraries in this study had Jurkat cell RNA spiked in. The chain recombines TRBV2 with TRBJ2-2, with 11 nucleotides matching TRBD2. Here the CDR3 reads CASRGTSGNTGELFF. In nucleotides, the CDR3 is TGTGCCAGCAGGGGGACTAGCGGAAACACCGGGGAGCTGTTTTTT.